One and the same sample provided the 10 T cell receptor beta chains below, sequenced in a study of cytomegalovirus exposure and HLA in healthy donors. This PCR relied on a set of 60 Vbeta primers and 13 Jbeta primers. Generated by immunoSEQ multiplex PCR, the TCRdb table keeps only in-frame clones and is missing some. Among about 87,000 clones, over 70% were seen once, and the ten largest hold under 25%. The sample was PBMCs. These receptor sequences come from a man aged 30 to 39 in good health and CMV-seropositive.

This clone was seen a handful of times. The chain uses TRBV6-1 and TRBJ1-5; D possibly corresponds to TRBD1 (6 bases). V lost 7 bases and J 4 bases, leaving 17 bases between the germline ends. The CDR3 runs 15 residues. Germline values: CDR1 MNHNS, CDR2 SASEGT. The CDR3 DNA reads TGTGCCAGCAAATTCTGGACAGAAGAGAATCAGCCCCAGCATTTT. Amino acid sequence: CASKFWTEENQPQHF.

The chain carries TRBV2 and TRBJ1-1; D is ambiguous. Trimming left V 3 bases short and J 0 bases short, with 8 bases between. This CDR3 region has 14 residues. CDR1 is SNHLY, CDR2 FYNNEI, per germline. This CDR3 reads CASSDPTVNTEAFF. CDR3 DNA sequence: TGTGCCAGCAGTGATCCTACAGTGAACACTGAAGCTTTCTTT.

The rearrangement joins TRBV6-1 to TRBJ1-2; D is ambiguous. Looked up from germline, CDR1 is MNHNS and CDR2 is SASEGT. V dropped 8 bases and J dropped 5 bases, with 21 bases sitting between them. The CDR3 runs 15 residues. CDR3 sequence: CASEVRRAPGYGYTF. Here the CDR3 DNA reads TGTGCCAGCGAAGTAAGAAGGGCCCCGGGGTATGGCTACACCTTC.

The genes are TRBV5-1 and TRBJ2-1, with D perhaps TRBD2 (5 bases). The CDR3 runs 16 residues. The ends were cut back, 4 bases at V and 1 base at J, with 15 bases in the middle. Per germline, CDR1 SGHRS and CDR2 YFSETQ. The CDR3 reads CASSLLPSGSYNEQFF. The CDR3 nucleotides are TGCGCCAGCAGCCTACTCCCCAGCGGTTCCTACAATGAGCAGTTCTTC.

The V call is TRBV4-3, the J call TRBJ2-1; 15 nucleotides match TRBD2. This CDR3 has 21 residues. The junction had 14 bases not matched to a gene; V was cut back by 1 base and J by 4 bases. From germline, CDR1 is LGHNA and CDR2 YSLEER. The CDR3 here is CASSQARTSGRARMAYNEQFF. CDR3 sequence (DNA): TGCGCCAGCAGCCAAGCCCGGACTAGCGGGAGGGCCCGGATGGCTTACAATGAGCAGTTCTTC.

This clone was seen only a few times. At one of its ends the junction is not consistent with the germline gene, which may arise from a read error. V and J are TRBV4-2 and TRBJ2-1; the match to TRBD2 covers 13 bases. This CDR3 comprises 12 residues. Germline CDR1 LGHNA, CDR2 YNFKEQ. Here the CDR3 reads CASITSGGAFVF. As DNA, the CDR3 is TGTGCCAGCATTACTAGCGGGGGGGCATTCGTCTTC.

The CDR3 loop is CAIRPQADQPQHF. The DNA of the CDR3 is TGTGCCATACGACCCCAAGCGGATCAGCCCCAGCATTTT. V usage is TRBV10-3 and J usage is TRBJ1-5, with D hard to call. This CDR3 comprises 13 residues. Germline V CDR1 and CDR2: ENHRY, SYGVKD. V was cut by 9 bases and J by 5 bases, with 14 bases left in between.

The chain links TRBV7-2 to TRBJ1-5; 7 nucleotides agree with TRBD1. After removal of 5 bases from V and 2 bases from J, the junction contained 3 bases not matched to a gene. Looked up from germline, CDR1 is SGHTA and CDR2 is FQGNSA. The CDR3 spans 14 residues. DNA for the CDR3: TGTGCCAGCAGCCCCACAGGGGGCAATCAGCCCCAGCATTTT. This codes for CASSPTGGNQPQHF. Variable domain in full (rest from reference TRBV7-2 and TRBJ1-5): GAGVSQSPSNKVTEKGKDVELRCDPISGHTALYWYRQSLGQGLEFLIYFQGNSAPDKSGLPSDRFSAERTGGSVSTLTIQRTQQEDSAVYLCASSPTGGNQPQHFGDGTRLSIL.

This clone was observed a few times. J is TRBJ1-4 and V is TRBV5-6; 9 bases fit TRBD1. The CDR3 has 15 residues. V trimming: 4 bases; J trimming: 8 bases; junction bases outside the gene matches: 9. Looked up from germline, CDR1 is SGHDT and CDR2 is YYEEEE. CDR3 sequence reads: CASSPAGTGREKLFF. CDR3 coding DNA: TGTGCCAGCAGCCCCGCCGGGACAGGGAGGGAAAAACTGTTTTTT.

The rearrangement links TRBV11-3 to TRBJ2-1; 12 bases align to TRBD2. CDR1 SGHNT and CDR2 YENEEA come from the germline V gene. This CDR3 spans 17 amino acids. With V trimmed by 1 base and J by 9 bases, 10 bases remained unmatched. This CDR3 reads CASSLVSSGGAFFEQFF. The CDR3 region has the DNA TGTGCCAGCAGCTTAGTCTCTAGCGGGGGGGCGTTTTTTGAGCAGTTCTTC.